These 3 T cell receptor beta chains were sequenced from one sample in a study of blood T cell repertoires in COVID-19 (TCRdb year 2020). Library preparation used the immunoSEQ multiplex PCR assay. What TCRdb holds here is the immuneACCESS table cut down to in-frame rearrangements. Part of the clones is not present; checked against another copy, under half of the missing clones reflect an unresolved V gene, and the others are unexplained. A total of approximately 110,000 clones appear in this sample, about 90% of them only once. About 0.9% of the sample is held by the ten biggest clonotypes. The sequenced material came from peripheral blood. The receptors originated from a woman aged 50 to 65 with active or convalescent COVID-19.

The chain has TRBV19 and TRBJ2-1; 8 bases are shared with TRBD2. The CDR3 totals 14 residues. Trimming took 4 bases from V and 10 from J; bases not matched to a gene: 9. Germline values: CDR1 LNHDA, CDR2 SQIVND (reference sequence). CDR3 nucleotide sequence: TGTGCCAGTAGTACCTACGGACTAGCCCGCGAGCAGTTCTTC. Translation: CASSTYGLAREQFF. Full variable domain (rest looked up from reference TRBV19 and TRBJ2-1): DGGITQSPKYLFRKEGQNVTLSCEQNLNHDAMYWYRQDPGQGLRLIYYSQIVNDFQKGDIAEGYSVSREKKESFPLTVTSAQKNPTAFYLCASSTYGLAREQFFGPGTRLTVL.

The V and J genes are TRBV19 and TRBJ2-2, with a tentative D call TRBD1 (6 bases). Germline values: CDR1 LNHDA, CDR2 SQIVND (reference sequence). This CDR3 is 15 amino acids long. V was pared by 7 bases and J by 7 bases, with 19 bases between. DNA for the CDR3: TGTGCCAGTAAAACCCCAGGGGAACGCAACGGGGAGCTGTTTTTT. It specifies CASKTPGERNGELFF.

The CDR3 loop is CASSQTSARYEQYF. CDR3 sequence (DNA): TGTGCCAGCAGCCAGACTAGCGCGCGCTACGAGCAGTACTTC. The chain is built from TRBV14 and TRBJ2-7; 8 nucleotides align to TRBD2. This CDR3 contains 14 residues. Germline V CDR1 and CDR2: SGHDN, FVKESK. The V and J ends lost 3 bases and 3 bases, in that order; junction bases with no gene match: 4.